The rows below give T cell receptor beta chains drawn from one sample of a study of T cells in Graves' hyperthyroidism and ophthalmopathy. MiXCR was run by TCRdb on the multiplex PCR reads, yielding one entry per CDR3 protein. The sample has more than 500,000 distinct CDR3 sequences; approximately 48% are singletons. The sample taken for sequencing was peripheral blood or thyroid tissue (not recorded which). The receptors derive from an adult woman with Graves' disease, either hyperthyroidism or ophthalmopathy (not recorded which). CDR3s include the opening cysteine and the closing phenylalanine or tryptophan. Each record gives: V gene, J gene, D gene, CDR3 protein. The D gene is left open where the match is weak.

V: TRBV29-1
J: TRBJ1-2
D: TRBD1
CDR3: CSVARGQRNYGYTF

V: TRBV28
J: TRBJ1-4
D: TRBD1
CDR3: CASSLASGQSEVF

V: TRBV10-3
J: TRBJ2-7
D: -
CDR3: CATTGTLSSYEQYF

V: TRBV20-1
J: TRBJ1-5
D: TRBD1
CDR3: CSAIGQVQHF

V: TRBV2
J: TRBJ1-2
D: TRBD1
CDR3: CATDRAQYGYTF

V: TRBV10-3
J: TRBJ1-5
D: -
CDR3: CATGERAVARNQPQHF

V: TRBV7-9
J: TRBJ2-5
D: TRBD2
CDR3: CASSIRRGTSQETQYF

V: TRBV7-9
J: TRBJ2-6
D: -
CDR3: CASSVVAALGANVLTF

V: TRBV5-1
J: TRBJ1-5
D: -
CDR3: CASSFAGAYSNQPQHF

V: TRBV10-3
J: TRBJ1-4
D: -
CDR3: CAISATRGTVNNEKLFF

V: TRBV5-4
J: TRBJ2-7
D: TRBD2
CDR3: CASSLGLATEEQYF

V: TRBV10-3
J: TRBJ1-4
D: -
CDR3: CAISGGGSSNEKLFF

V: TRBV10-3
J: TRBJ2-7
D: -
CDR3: CASSYLAEYEQYF

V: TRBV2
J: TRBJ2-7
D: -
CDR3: CASSEALGDGRYEQYF